The sequence of this T cell receptor beta chain was determined in a study of cytomegalovirus exposure and HLA in healthy donors. Germline-derived CDR1 and CDR2 are MNHEY and SVGAGI. Trimming cost V 2 bases and J 7 bases, with 15 bases left between them. The CDR3 extends over 15 amino acids. This clone was observed a single time. PCR amplification relied on 60 Vbeta primers (plus 13 Jbeta primers). The method was immunoSEQ multiplex PCR; TCRdb's version includes in-frame clones alone and lacks a portion of them. This sample yields 100,000 to 150,000 clones, of which approximately 71% are seen a single time; 0.8% to 0.95% belongs to the top ten.

This clonotype was obtained from a woman aged 55 to 70 in good health and CMV-seronegative. Specimen: PBMCs. The genes are TRBV6-5 and TRBJ2-1, with a weak D call TRBD2 (6 bases). The CDR3 region is CASSYGTPVGNEQFF. The CDR3 DNA reads as TGTGCCAGCAGTTACGGGACTCCGGTTGGGAATGAGCAGTTCTTC.